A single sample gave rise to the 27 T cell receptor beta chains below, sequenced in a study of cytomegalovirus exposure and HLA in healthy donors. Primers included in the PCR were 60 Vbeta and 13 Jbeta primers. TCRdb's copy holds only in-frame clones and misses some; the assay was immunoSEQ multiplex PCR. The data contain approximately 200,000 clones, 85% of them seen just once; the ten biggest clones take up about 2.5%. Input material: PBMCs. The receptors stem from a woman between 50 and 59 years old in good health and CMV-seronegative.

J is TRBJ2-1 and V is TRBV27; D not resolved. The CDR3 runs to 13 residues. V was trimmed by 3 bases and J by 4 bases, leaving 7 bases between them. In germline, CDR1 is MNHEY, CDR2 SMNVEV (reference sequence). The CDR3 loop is CASSFGYYNEQFF. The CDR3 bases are TGTGCCAGCAGTTTCGGGTATTACAATGAGCAGTTCTTC.

CDR3 sequence (DNA): TGCGCCAGCAGCCCGGGACAGAGCTCCTACGAGCAGTACTTC. Translated, it gives CASSPGQSSYEQYF. This sequence joins TRBV5-1 and TRBJ2-7, with TRBD1 matching over 7 bases. Germline assignment: CDR1 SGHRS and CDR2 YFSETQ. The CDR3 totals 14 residues. V shed 4 bases and J 0 bases; nucleotides not matched to a gene: 4.

The CDR3 DNA is TGTGCCAGCAGCTACTCAGGGGGTGATGAGCAGTTCTTC. Protein sequence: CASSYSGGDEQFF. V is TRBV7-3 and J is TRBJ2-1; 7 nucleotides agree with TRBD1. This CDR3 comprises 13 residues. Looked up from germline, CDR1 is SGHTA and CDR2 is FQGTGA. With 4 bases clipped from V and 8 bases from J, the junction kept 5 bases outside the gene matches.

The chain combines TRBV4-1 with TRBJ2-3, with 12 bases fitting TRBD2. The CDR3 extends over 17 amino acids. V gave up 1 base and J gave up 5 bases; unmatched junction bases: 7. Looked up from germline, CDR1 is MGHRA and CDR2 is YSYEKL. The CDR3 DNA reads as TGCGCCAGCAGCCAAGCCCAAATGACTAGCGGGAGAGATACGCAGTATTTT. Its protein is CASSQAQMTSGRDTQYF.

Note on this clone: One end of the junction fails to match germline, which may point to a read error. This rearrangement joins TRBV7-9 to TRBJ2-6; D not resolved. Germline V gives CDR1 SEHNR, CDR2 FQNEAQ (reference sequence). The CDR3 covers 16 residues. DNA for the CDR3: TGTTCCAGCAGCTTAGTTTCCCCGTCTGGGGCCAACGTCCTGACTTTC. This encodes CSSSLVSPSGANVLTF.

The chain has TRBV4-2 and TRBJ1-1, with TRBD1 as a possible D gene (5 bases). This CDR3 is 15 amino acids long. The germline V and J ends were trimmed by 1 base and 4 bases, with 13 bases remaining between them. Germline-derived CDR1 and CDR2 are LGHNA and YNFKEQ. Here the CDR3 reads CASSQGDGGSTEAFF. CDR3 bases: TGTGCCAGCAGCCAAGGGGACGGGGGGAGCACTGAAGCTTTCTTT.

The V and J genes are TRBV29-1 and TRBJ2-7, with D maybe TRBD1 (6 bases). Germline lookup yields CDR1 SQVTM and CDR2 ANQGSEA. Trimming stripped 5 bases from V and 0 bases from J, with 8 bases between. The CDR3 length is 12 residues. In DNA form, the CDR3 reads TGCAGCGTTCGACAGGACTCCTACGAGCAGTACTTC. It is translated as CSVRQDSYEQYF.

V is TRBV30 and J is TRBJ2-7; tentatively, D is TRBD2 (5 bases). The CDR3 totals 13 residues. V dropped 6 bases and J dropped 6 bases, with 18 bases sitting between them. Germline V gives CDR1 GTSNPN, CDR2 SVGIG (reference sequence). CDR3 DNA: TGTGCCTGCACTAGGCCCCCCGGGCGCGAGCAGTACTTC. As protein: CACTRPPGREQYF.

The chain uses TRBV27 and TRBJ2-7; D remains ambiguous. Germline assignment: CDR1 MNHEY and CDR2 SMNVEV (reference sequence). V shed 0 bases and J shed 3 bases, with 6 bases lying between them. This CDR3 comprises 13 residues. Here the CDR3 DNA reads TGTGCCAGCAGTTTATCTTCGGGCTACGAGCAGTACTTC. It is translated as CASSLSSGYEQYF.

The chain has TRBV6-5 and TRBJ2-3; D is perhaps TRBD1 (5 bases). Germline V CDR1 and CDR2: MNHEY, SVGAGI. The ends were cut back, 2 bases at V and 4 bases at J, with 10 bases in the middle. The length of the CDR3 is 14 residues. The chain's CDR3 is CASSYRVRADTQYF. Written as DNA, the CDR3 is TGTGCCAGCAGTTACAGGGTCAGGGCAGATACGCAGTATTTT.

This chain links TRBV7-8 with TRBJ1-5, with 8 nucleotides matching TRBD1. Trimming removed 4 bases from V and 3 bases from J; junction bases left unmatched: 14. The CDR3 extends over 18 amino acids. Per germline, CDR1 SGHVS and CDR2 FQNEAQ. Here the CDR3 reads CASSSPKGTGTINQPQHF. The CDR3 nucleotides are TGTGCCAGCAGCTCTCCGAAGGGGACAGGAACAATCAATCAGCCCCAGCATTTT. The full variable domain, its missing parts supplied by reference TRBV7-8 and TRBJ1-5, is GAGVSQSPRYKVAKRGQDVALRCDPISGHVSLFWYQQALGQGPEFLTYFQNEAQLDKSGLPSDRFFAERPEGSVSTLKIQRTQQEDSAVYLCASSSPKGTGTINQPQHFGDGTRLSIL.

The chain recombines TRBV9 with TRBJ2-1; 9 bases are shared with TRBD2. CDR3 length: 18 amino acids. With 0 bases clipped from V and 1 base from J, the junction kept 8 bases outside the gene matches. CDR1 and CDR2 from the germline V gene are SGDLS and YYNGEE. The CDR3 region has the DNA TGTGCCAGCAGCGTAGTTGCGGGAGGGCCGTCTTCCTACAATGAGCAGTTCTTC. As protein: CASSVVAGGPSSYNEQFF.

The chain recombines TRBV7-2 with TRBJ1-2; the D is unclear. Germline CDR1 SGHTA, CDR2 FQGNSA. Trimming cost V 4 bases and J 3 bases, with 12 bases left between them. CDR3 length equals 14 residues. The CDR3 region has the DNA TGTGCCAGCAGCTCTCCCCCCGTCTACTATGGCTACACCTTC. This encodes CASSSPPVYYGYTF.

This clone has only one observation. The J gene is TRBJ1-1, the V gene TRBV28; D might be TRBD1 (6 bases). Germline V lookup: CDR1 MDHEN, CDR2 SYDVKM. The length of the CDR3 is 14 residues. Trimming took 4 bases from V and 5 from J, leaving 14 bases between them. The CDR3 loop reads CASSSRGGLTEAFF. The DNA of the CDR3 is TGTGCCAGCAGTTCCCGGGGGGGGCTTACTGAAGCTTTCTTT.

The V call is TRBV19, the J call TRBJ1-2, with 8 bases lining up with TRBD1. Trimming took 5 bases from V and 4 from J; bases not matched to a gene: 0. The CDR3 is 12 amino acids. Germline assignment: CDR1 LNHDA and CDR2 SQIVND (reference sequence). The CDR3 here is CASSDRGYGYTF. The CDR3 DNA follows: TGTGCCAGTAGTGACAGGGGCTATGGCTACACCTTC. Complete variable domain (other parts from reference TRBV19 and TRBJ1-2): DGGITQSPKYLFRKEGQNVTLSCEQNLNHDAMYWYRQDPGQGLRLIYYSQIVNDFQKGDIAEGYSVSREKKESFPLTVTSAQKNPTAFYLCASSDRGYGYTFGSGTRLTVV.

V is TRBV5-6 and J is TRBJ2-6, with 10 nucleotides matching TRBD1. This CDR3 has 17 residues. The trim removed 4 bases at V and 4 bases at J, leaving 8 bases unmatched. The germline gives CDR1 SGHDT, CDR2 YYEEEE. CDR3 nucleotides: TGTGCCAGCAGCCAACCGGGACAGGGGTACGGGGCCAACGTCCTGACTTTC. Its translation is CASSQPGQGYGANVLTF.

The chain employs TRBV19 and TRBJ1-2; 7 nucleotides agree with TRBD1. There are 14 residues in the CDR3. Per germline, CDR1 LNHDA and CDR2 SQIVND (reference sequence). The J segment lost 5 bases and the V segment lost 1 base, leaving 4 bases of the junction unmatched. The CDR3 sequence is CASSIGAGGYGYTF. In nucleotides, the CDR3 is TGTGCCAGTAGTATAGGTGCAGGGGGGTATGGCTACACCTTC.

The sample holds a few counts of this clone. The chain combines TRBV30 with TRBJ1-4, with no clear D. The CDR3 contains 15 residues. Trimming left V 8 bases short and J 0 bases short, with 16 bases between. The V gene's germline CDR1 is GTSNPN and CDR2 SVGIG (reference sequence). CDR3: CAQRGGVATNEKLFF. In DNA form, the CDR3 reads TGTGCCCAACGGGGTGGGGTTGCAACTAATGAAAAACTGTTTTTT.

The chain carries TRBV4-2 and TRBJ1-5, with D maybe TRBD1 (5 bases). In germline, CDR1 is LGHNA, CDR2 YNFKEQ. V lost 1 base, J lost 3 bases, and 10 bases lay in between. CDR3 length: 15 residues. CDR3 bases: TGTGCCAGCAGCCAAGTTCAACAGGACAATCAGCCCCAGCATTTT. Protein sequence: CASSQVQQDNQPQHF.

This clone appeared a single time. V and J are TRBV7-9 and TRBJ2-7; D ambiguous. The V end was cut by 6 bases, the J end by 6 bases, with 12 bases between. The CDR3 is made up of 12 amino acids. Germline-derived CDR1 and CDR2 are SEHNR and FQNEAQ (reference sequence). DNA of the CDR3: TGTGCCAGCAGTATGGATAGAGGCGAGCAGTACTTC. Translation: CASSMDRGEQYF.

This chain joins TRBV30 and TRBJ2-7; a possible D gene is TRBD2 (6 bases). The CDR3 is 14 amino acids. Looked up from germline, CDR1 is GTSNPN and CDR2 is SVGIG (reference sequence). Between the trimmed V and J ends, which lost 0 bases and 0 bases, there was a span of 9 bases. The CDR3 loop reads CAWSVTSSSYEQYF. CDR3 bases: TGTGCCTGGAGTGTAACTAGCTCCTCCTACGAGCAGTACTTC. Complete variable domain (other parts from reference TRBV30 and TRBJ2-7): SQTIHQWPATLVQPVGSPLSLECTVEGTSNPNLYWYRQAAGRGLQLLFYSVGIGQISSEVPQNLSASRPQDRQFILSSKKLLLSDSGFYLCAWSVTSSSYEQYFGPGTRLTVT.

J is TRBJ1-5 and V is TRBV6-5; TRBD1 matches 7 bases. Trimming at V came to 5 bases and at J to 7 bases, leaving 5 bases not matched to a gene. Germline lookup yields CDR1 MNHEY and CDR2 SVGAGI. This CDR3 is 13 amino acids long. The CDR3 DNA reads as TGTGCCAGCAGTGACAGGGTCCGGCAGCCCCAGCATTTT. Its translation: CASSDRVRQPQHF.

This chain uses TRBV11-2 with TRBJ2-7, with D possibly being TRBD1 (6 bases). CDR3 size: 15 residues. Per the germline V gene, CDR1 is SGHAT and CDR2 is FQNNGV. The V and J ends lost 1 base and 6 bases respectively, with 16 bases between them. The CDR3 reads CASSLALGAVVEQYF. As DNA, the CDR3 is TGTGCCAGCAGCTTAGCATTGGGGGCGGTGGTCGAGCAGTACTTC.

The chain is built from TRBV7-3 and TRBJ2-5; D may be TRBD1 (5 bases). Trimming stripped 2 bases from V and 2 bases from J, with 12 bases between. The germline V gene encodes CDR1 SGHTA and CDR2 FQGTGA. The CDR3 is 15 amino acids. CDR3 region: CASSLVTGKQETQYF. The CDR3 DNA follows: TGTGCCAGCAGCTTAGTCACAGGCAAACAAGAGACCCAGTACTTC.

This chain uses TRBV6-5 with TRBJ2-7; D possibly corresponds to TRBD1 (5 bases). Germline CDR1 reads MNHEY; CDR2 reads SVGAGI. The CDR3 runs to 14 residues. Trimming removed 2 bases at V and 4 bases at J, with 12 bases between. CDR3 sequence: CASSYGGREYEQYF. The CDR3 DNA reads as TGTGCCAGCAGTTACGGTGGCAGGGAATACGAGCAGTACTTC.

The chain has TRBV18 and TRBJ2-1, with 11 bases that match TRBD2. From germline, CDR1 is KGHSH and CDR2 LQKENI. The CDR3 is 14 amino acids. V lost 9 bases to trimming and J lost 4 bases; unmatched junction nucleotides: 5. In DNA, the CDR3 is TGTGCCAGTTCCGGGACTAGCGGATACAATGAGCAGTTCTTC. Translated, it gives CASSGTSGYNEQFF.

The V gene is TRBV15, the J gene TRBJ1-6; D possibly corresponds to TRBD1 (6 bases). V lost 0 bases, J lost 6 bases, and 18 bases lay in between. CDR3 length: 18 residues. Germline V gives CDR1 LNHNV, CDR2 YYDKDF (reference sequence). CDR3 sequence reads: CATSRDQRGQRLNSPLHF. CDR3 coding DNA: TGTGCCACCAGCAGAGATCAACGAGGACAGAGACTTAATTCACCCCTCCACTTT.